Listed below are T cell receptor beta chains from one sample, sequenced in a study of shared clonotypes between healthy human individuals. Data came from immunoSEQ multiplex PCR; TCRdb stores just in-frame clones and leaves some out. The data hold hundreds of thousands of clones, with about 74% observed a single time. Sample: memory CD4+ T cells sorted from blood. These receptors were collected from a woman aged 30 to 39 in good health. The CDR3 runs from the conserved cysteine through the conserved F or W. D genes are given only for firm matches. Clone size, where shown, is once, few, many, or a class for clones that have expanded.

clone size: many
J gene: TRBJ2-3
V gene: TRBV29-1
D gene: NA
CDR3 protein: CSVVEGGQTFTDTQYF
CDR3 DNA: TGCAGCGTTGTTGAGGGTGGGCAGACTTTCACAGATACGCAGTATTTT

clone size: NA
J gene: TRBJ1-2
V gene: TRBV29-1
D gene: NA
CDR3 protein: CSAWDGHGYTF
CDR3 DNA: TGCAGCGCATGGGACGGACATGGCTACACCTTC

clone size: NA
J gene: TRBJ1-3
V gene: TRBV7-9
D gene: NA
CDR3 protein: CASSSPGGAGNTIYF
CDR3 DNA: TGTGCCAGCAGCTCCCCGGGGGGGGCTGGAAACACCATATATTTT

clone size: NA
J gene: TRBJ1-1
V gene: TRBV30
D gene: NA
CDR3 protein: CACRRRTEAFF
CDR3 DNA: TGTGCCTGTCGTAGGCGCACTGAAGCTTTCTTT

clone size: NA
J gene: TRBJ2-1
V gene: TRBV7-8
D gene: NA
CDR3 protein: CASSLVGRGLYNEQFF
CDR3 DNA: TGTGCCAGCAGCTTAGTTGGCAGGGGCCTTTACAATGAGCAGTTCTTC

clone size: few
J gene: TRBJ2-6
V gene: TRBV27
D gene: TRBD1
CDR3 protein: CASSLSVNRGWANVLTF
CDR3 DNA: TGTGCCAGCAGTTTATCGGTTAACAGGGGCTGGGCCAACGTCCTGACTTTC

clone size: NA
J gene: TRBJ2-7
V gene: TRBV6-1
D gene: NA
CDR3 protein: CASSVGGLGEQYF
CDR3 DNA: TGTGCCAGCAGTGTCGGCGGTCTAGGCGAGCAGTACTTC

clone size: few
J gene: TRBJ1-1
V gene: TRBV14
D gene: NA
CDR3 protein: CASSQAVGGPEAFF
CDR3 DNA: TGTGCCAGCAGCCAAGCAGTAGGGGGACCTGAAGCTTTCTTT

clone size: few
J gene: TRBJ1-1
V gene: TRBV7-9
D gene: NA
CDR3 protein: CASSLAEGRRTEAFF
CDR3 DNA: TGTGCCAGCAGCTTGGCGGAGGGTAGACGAACTGAAGCTTTCTTT

clone size: few
J gene: TRBJ2-1
V gene: TRBV9
D gene: TRBD2
CDR3 protein: CASNSLAGNNEQFF
CDR3 DNA: TGTGCCAGCAATTCTCTAGCGGGGAACAATGAGCAGTTCTTC

clone size: NA
J gene: TRBJ1-2
V gene: TRBV7-2
D gene: NA
CDR3 protein: CASSLAPGQWDGYTF
CDR3 DNA: TGTGCCAGCAGCTTAGCCCCAGGACAGTGGGATGGCTACACCTTC

clone size: NA
J gene: TRBJ2-1
V gene: TRBV2
D gene: TRBD2
CDR3 protein: CASSDLGAGAYNEQFF
CDR3 DNA: TGTGCCAGCAGTGACCTTGGAGCGGGGGCCTACAATGAGCAGTTCTTC

clone size: NA
J gene: TRBJ2-3
V gene: TRBV5-1
D gene: NA
CDR3 protein: CASSYPSGTDTQYF
CDR3 DNA: TGCGCCAGCAGCTATCCTAGCGGCACAGATACGCAGTATTTT

clone size: NA
J gene: TRBJ2-2
V gene: TRBV5-1
D gene: TRBD2
CDR3 protein: CASSLGDISGTSGKQLFF
CDR3 DNA: TGCGCCAGCAGCTTGGGGGACATTTCCGGGACTAGCGGGAAACAGCTGTTTTTT

clone size: many
J gene: TRBJ2-7
V gene: TRBV18
D gene: TRBD2
CDR3 protein: CASSDSSGRAYEQYF
CDR3 DNA: TGTGCCAGCTCAGACTCTAGCGGGAGGGCCTACGAGCAGTACTTC

clone size: NA
J gene: TRBJ1-5
V gene: TRBV7-9
D gene: NA
CDR3 protein: CASSLGLGGSNQPQHF
CDR3 DNA: TGTGCCAGCAGCTTGGGGCTTGGGGGCAGCAATCAGCCCCAGCATTTT

clone size: few
J gene: TRBJ2-6
V gene: TRBV19
D gene: TRBD1
CDR3 protein: CASRPLWQGESGANVLTF
CDR3 DNA: TGTGCCAGTAGGCCCCTTTGGCAGGGGGAGTCTGGGGCCAACGTCCTGACTTTC

clone size: NA
J gene: TRBJ2-1
V gene: TRBV30
D gene: NA
CDR3 protein: CAWSIRKGGNEQFF
CDR3 DNA: TGTGCCTGGAGTATCAGGAAAGGGGGCAATGAGCAGTTCTTC

clone size: NA
J gene: TRBJ2-1
V gene: TRBV29-1
D gene: NA
CDR3 protein: CSVGTQIYNEQFF
CDR3 DNA: TGCAGCGTTGGGACGCAGATCTACAATGAGCAGTTCTTC

clone size: NA
J gene: TRBJ2-1
V gene: TRBV4-1
D gene: TRBD1
CDR3 protein: CASSRIPTGGNYNEQFF
CDR3 DNA: TGCGCCAGCAGCCGAATTCCGACAGGGGGGAATTACAATGAGCAGTTCTTC

clone size: NA
J gene: TRBJ2-5
V gene: TRBV5-4
D gene: NA
CDR3 protein: CASRPGQIQETQYF
CDR3 DNA: TGTGCCAGCAGACCTGGACAGATTCAAGAGACCCAGTACTTC

clone size: NA
J gene: TRBJ2-7
V gene: TRBV5-6
D gene: TRBD1
CDR3 protein: CASSRIDRAFYEQYF
CDR3 DNA: TGTGCCAGCAGCCGAATCGACAGGGCTTTCTACGAGCAGTACTTC

clone size: once
J gene: TRBJ2-5
V gene: TRBV7-9
D gene: NA
CDR3 protein: CASSFGGEETQYF
CDR3 DNA: TGTGCCAGCAGCTTTGGAGGGGAAGAGACCCAGTACTTC

clone size: NA
J gene: TRBJ1-5
V gene: TRBV27
D gene: NA
CDR3 protein: CASNSEGWHSNQPQHF
CDR3 DNA: TGTGCCAGCAATTCCGAAGGGTGGCATAGCAATCAGCCCCAGCATTTT

clone size: NA
J gene: TRBJ2-3
V gene: TRBV9
D gene: TRBD2
CDR3 protein: CASSTGLVHTDTQYF
CDR3 DNA: TGTGCCAGCAGCACGGGACTAGTGCACACAGATACGCAGTATTTT

clone size: NA
J gene: TRBJ2-1
V gene: TRBV7-2
D gene: TRBD2
CDR3 protein: CASSFTSGRAVGAYNEQFF
CDR3 DNA: TGTGCCAGCAGCTTCACTAGCGGGAGGGCCGTAGGCGCCTACAATGAGCAGTTCTTC

clone size: NA
J gene: TRBJ2-5
V gene: TRBV28
D gene: NA
CDR3 protein: CASSSPQGPETQYF
CDR3 DNA: TGTGCCAGCAGTTCCCCCCAGGGGCCGGAGACCCAGTACTTC

clone size: NA
J gene: TRBJ2-7
V gene: TRBV2
D gene: NA
CDR3 protein: CASSEMSRGPNEQYF
CDR3 DNA: TGTGCCAGCAGTGAAATGTCGCGGGGGCCTAACGAGCAGTACTTC

clone size: NA
J gene: TRBJ2-7
V gene: TRBV28
D gene: TRBD2
CDR3 protein: CASSPLAGGAYEQYF
CDR3 DNA: TGTGCCAGCAGTCCACTAGCGGGAGGGGCCTACGAGCAGTACTTC

clone size: NA
J gene: TRBJ1-2
V gene: TRBV28
D gene: NA
CDR3 protein: CASSLRGAPVGYTF
CDR3 DNA: TGTGCCAGCAGTTTAAGGGGGGCGCCCGTTGGCTACACCTTC

clone size: NA
J gene: TRBJ1-2
V gene: TRBV7-9
D gene: NA
CDR3 protein: CASSSQAATVCGYTF
CDR3 DNA: TGTGCCAGCAGCTCTCAGGCGGCGACAGTCTGTGGCTACACCTTC

clone size: NA
J gene: TRBJ2-5
V gene: TRBV18
D gene: NA
CDR3 protein: CASSPRSTETQYF
CDR3 DNA: TGTGCCAGCTCACCGAGATCCACGGAGACCCAGTACTTC

clone size: NA
J gene: TRBJ2-1
V gene: TRBV6-1
D gene: TRBD2
CDR3 protein: CASSETGLASGNEQFF
CDR3 DNA: TGTGCCAGCAGTGAAACGGGACTAGCGTCTGGGAATGAGCAGTTCTTC

clone size: NA
J gene: TRBJ1-1
V gene: TRBV6-1
D gene: NA
CDR3 protein: CASSEQGTAASEAFF
CDR3 DNA: TGTGCCAGCAGTGAACAGGGGACGGCCGCTTCTGAAGCTTTCTTT

clone size: NA
J gene: TRBJ2-1
V gene: TRBV7-9
D gene: NA
CDR3 protein: CASSLEAAGPSYNEQFF
CDR3 DNA: TGTGCCAGCAGCTTAGAGGCGGCAGGCCCATCCTACAATGAGCAGTTCTTC

clone size: NA
J gene: TRBJ2-2
V gene: TRBV6-4
D gene: NA
CDR3 protein: CASSGVVGGGELFF
CDR3 DNA: TGTGCCAGCAGTGGAGTCGTTGGGGGCGGGGAGCTGTTTTTT

clone size: many
J gene: TRBJ2-3
V gene: TRBV7-8
D gene: NA
CDR3 protein: CASRQLNLDTQYF
CDR3 DNA: TGTGCCAGCAGGCAACTCAACCTAGATACGCAGTATTTT

clone size: once
J gene: TRBJ2-2
V gene: TRBV5-6
D gene: NA
CDR3 protein: CASSWQGTGELFF
CDR3 DNA: TGTGCCAGCAGCTGGCAGGGTACCGGGGAGCTGTTTTTT

clone size: NA
J gene: TRBJ1-1
V gene: TRBV5-1
D gene: NA
CDR3 protein: CASSLSPQREFEAFF
CDR3 DNA: TGCGCCAGCAGCTTAAGCCCACAGAGGGAATTTGAAGCTTTCTTT

clone size: NA
J gene: TRBJ2-5
V gene: TRBV4-2
D gene: NA
CDR3 protein: CASSQDGMREETQYF
CDR3 DNA: TGTGCCAGCAGCCAAGACGGCATGCGGGAAGAGACCCAGTACTTC

clone size: NA
J gene: TRBJ2-3
V gene: TRBV5-1
D gene: NA
CDR3 protein: CASSFTVPGTDTQYF
CDR3 DNA: TGCGCCAGCAGCTTTACAGTCCCTGGCACAGATACGCAGTATTTT

clone size: NA
J gene: TRBJ1-5
V gene: TRBV10-3
D gene: NA
CDR3 protein: CATSGGHNQPQHF
CDR3 DNA: TGTGCCACGTCCGGGGGCCACAATCAGCCCCAGCATTTT

clone size: few
J gene: TRBJ2-7
V gene: TRBV7-2
D gene: NA
CDR3 protein: CASSRYRDSEQYF
CDR3 DNA: TGTGCCAGCAGTCGATACAGGGACTCCGAGCAGTACTTC